This T cell receptor beta chain was identified during a study of T cells in localized non-small cell lung cancer. This clone was picked up a small number of times. Its antigen remains unidentified. Overall study results and limits: A raised T cell density in blood coincided with lengthier overall survival. Uninvolved neighboring lung showed the greatest T cell clonality, exceeding tumor. The study sequenced only one region of the tumor. As a result, intratumor heterogeneity could not be excluded and remains possible.

Trimming removed 3 bases from V and 1 base from J, with 11 bases in between. The CDR3 runs 15 residues. Germline V gene sequence: CDR1 MNHEY, CDR2 SMNVEV (reference sequence). The assay was immunoSEQ multiplex PCR, and TCRdb's table has in-frame clones only and misses some. The profile covers under 20,000 clones, with about 90% appearing a single time and roughly a quarter taken by the ten largest. This receptor was taken from a male donor older than 55 with stage II lung adenocarcinoma. The chain links TRBV27 to TRBJ2-3, with D perhaps given as TRBD1 or TRBD2 (5 bases each). The specimen comprised peripheral blood mononuclear cells, sampled before any cancer treatment. CDR3 coding DNA: TGTGCCAGCAGTTTGAGGGGAAAGGGCACAGATACGCAGTATTTT. It is translated as CASSLRGKGTDTQYF.